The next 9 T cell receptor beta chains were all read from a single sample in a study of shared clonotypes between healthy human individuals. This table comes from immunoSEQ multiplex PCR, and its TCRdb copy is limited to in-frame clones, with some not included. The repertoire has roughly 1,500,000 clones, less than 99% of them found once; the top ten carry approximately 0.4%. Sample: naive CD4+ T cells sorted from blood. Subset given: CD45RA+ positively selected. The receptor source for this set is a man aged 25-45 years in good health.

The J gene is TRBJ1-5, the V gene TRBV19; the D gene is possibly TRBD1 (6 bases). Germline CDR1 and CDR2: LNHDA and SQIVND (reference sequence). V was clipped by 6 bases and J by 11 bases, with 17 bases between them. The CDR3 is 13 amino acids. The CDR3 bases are TGTGCCAGTAGCCTAGGGGGGTTGGGGGCCCAGCATTTT. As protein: CASSLGGLGAQHF.

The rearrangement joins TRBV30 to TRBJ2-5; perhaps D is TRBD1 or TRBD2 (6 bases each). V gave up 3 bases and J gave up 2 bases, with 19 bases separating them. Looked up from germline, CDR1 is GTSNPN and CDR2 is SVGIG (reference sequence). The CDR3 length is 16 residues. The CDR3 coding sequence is TGTGCCTGGAGGCCCGGTGGGGGGCGCGGGCAAGAGACCCAGTACTTC. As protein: CAWRPGGGRGQETQYF.

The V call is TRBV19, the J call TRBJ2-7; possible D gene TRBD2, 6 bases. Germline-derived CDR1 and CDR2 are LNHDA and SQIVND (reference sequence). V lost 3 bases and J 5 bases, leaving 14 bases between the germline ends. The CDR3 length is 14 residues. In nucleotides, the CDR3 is TGTGCCAGTAGTATCTCCCCGACTAGGAACGAGCAGTACTTC. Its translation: CASSISPTRNEQYF.

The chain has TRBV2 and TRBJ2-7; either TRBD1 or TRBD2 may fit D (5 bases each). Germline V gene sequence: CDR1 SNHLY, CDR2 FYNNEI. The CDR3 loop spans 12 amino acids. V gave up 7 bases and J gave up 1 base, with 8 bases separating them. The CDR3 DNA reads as TGTGCCAGCACCAGGGAGTCCTACGAGCAGTACTTC. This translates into CASTRESYEQYF.

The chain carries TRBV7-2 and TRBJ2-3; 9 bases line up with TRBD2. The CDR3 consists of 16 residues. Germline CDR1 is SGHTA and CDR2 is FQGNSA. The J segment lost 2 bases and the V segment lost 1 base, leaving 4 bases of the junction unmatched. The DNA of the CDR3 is TGTGCCAGCAGCTTAGGTAGCGGGAGTAACACAGATACGCAGTATTTT. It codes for CASSLGSGSNTDTQYF.

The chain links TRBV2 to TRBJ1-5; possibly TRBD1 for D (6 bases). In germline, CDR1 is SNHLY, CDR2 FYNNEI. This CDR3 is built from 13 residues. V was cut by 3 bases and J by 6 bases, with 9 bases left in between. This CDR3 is CASSDTGPQPQHF. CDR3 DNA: TGTGCCAGCAGTGATACAGGGCCTCAGCCCCAGCATTTT. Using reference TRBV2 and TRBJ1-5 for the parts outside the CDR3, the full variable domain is EPEVTQTPSHQVTQMGQEVILRCVPISNHLYFYWYRQILGQKVEFLVSFYNNEISEKSEIFDDQFSVERPDGSNFTLKIRSTKLEDSAMYFCASSDTGPQPQHFGDGTRLSIL.

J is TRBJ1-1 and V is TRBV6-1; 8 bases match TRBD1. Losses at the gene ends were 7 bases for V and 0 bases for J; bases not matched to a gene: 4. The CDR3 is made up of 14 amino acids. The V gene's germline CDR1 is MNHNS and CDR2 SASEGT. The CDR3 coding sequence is TGTGCCAGCAACTCAGGGGGCCTGAACACTGAAGCTTTCTTT. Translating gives CASNSGGLNTEAFF.

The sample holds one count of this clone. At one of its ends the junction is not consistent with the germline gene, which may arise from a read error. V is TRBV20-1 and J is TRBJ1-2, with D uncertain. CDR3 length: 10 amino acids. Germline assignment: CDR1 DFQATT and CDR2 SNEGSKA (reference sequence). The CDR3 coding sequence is TGCAGTGCTAGAGAGGGCAGGAATTTCTTC. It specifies CSAREGRNFF.

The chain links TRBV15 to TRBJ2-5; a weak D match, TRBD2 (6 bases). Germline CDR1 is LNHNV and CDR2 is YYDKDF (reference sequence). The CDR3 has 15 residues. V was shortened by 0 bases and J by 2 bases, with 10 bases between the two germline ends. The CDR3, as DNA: TGTGCCACCAGCAGAGATATGCGGGAACAAGAGACCCAGTACTTC. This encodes CATSRDMREQETQYF. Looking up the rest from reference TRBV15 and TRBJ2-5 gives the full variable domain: DAMVIQNPRYQVTQFGKPVTLSCSQTLNHNVMYWYQQKSSQAPKLLFHYYDKDFNNEADTPDNFQSRRPNTSFCFLDIRSPGLGDTAMYLCATSRDMREQETQYFGPGTRLLVL.